These 32 T cell receptor beta chains came from one sample sequenced in a study of CD8 T cells in Susac syndrome. A quantity of about 0.5 to 1 ug RNA underwent reverse transcription using random hexamers. TCRdb passed the immunoSEQ multiplex PCR reads through MiXCR, listing each CDR3 protein once. The table records about 240,000 distinct CDR3 sequences, 90% to 96% of them present only once. Sequencing used CD4+ T cells from PBMCs. Source of these receptors: a human donor with Susac syndrome.

The chain uses TRBV28 and TRBJ1-1; weak D call: TRBD1 (5 bases). The CDR3 consists of 14 residues. In germline, CDR1 is MDHEN, CDR2 SYDVKM. Trimming cost V 3 bases and J 1 base, with 9 bases left between them. The CDR3 spells CASSFHRRNTEAFF. The CDR3 nucleotides read TGTGCCAGCAGTTTCCACAGGCGGAACACTGAAGCTTTCTTT.

The gene calls are TRBV3-1 and TRBJ2-5; D remains ambiguous. The V end was cut by 10 bases, the J end by 5 bases, with 8 bases between. The germline V gene encodes CDR1 LGHDT and CDR2 YNNKEL (reference sequence). The length of the CDR3 is 10 residues. CDR3 sequence reads: CATSAETQYF. DNA for the CDR3: TGTGCCACCTCTGCGGAGACCCAGTACTTC.

The rearrangement links TRBV29-1 to TRBJ2-1, with 10 positions matching TRBD2. The CDR3 totals 17 residues. The germline gives CDR1 SQVTM, CDR2 ANQGSEA. After removal of 0 bases from V and 4 bases from J, the junction contained 9 bases not matched to a gene. The CDR3 DNA follows: TGCAGCGTTGAAGAGCCGAGGACTAGCGGCTATTACAATGAGCAGTTCTTC. This gives the protein CSVEEPRTSGYYNEQFF.

The CDR3: CSVGPRLGPSIQYF. CDR3 DNA sequence: TGCAGCGTTGGACCCCGCCTCGGCCCCAGCATTCAGTACTTC. This chain joins TRBV29-1 and TRBJ2-4, with D hard to call. This CDR3 is 14 amino acids long. The germline V gene encodes CDR1 SQVTM and CDR2 ANQGSEA. V dropped 4 bases and J dropped 9 bases, with 19 bases sitting between them.

CDR3 sequence: CASSRFTGPNTEAFF. In DNA form, the CDR3 reads TGTGCCAGCAGCCGGTTCACAGGCCCCAACACTGAAGCTTTCTTT. The chain uses TRBV13 and TRBJ1-1; D perhaps matches TRBD1 (5 bases). V lost 5 bases to trimming and J lost 2 bases, with 15 bases between them. This CDR3 region has 15 residues. Per the germline V gene, CDR1 is PRHDT and CDR2 is FYEKMQ (reference sequence).

V is TRBV29-1 and J is TRBJ2-2; 10 bases are a match to TRBD1. CDR1 is SQVTM and CDR2 is ANQGSEA in the germline V gene. Germline trimming cut 2 bases from V and 0 bases from J; bases unmatched to any gene: 9. This CDR3 region has 18 residues. The DNA of the CDR3 is TGCAGCGTTGAAATGGATTGGACAGGGGGGTCGAACACCGGGGAGCTGTTTTTT. Translated: CSVEMDWTGGSNTGELFF.

As DNA, the CDR3 is TGCGCCAGCAGCCTTCCCCGGACTAGCGGACAGTACAATGAGCAGTTCTTC. Translating it yields CASSLPRTSGQYNEQFF. The chain combines TRBV4-1 with TRBJ2-1; 10 bases align to TRBD2. The ends lost 4 bases at V and 4 bases at J; junction bases unmatched: 10. Looked up from germline, CDR1 is MGHRA and CDR2 is YSYEKL. This CDR3 region has 17 residues.

This sequence joins TRBV5-1 and TRBJ2-3; D ambiguous. The V gene's germline CDR1 is SGHRS and CDR2 YFSETQ. There are 14 residues in the CDR3. V lost 0 bases to trimming and J lost 2 bases, with 7 bases between them. The CDR3 DNA reads as TGCGCCAGCAGCTTGGTTGGGAACACAGATACGCAGTATTTT. It translates to CASSLVGNTDTQYF.

This chain joins TRBV5-1 and TRBJ2-5; D gene unclear. The CDR3 sequence is 14 residues long. Germline CDR1 reads SGHRS; CDR2 reads YFSETQ. Trimming took 4 bases from V and 5 from J, leaving 15 bases between them. This CDR3 is CASSEIPPGETQYF. The DNA of the CDR3 is TGCGCCAGCAGCGAAATTCCGCCCGGGGAGACCCAGTACTTC.

The rearrangement uses TRBV29-1 and TRBJ2-7, with 7 bases identical to TRBD2. The CDR3 sequence is 14 residues long. The J segment lost 2 bases and the V segment lost 3 bases, leaving 7 bases of the junction unmatched. Germline V gene sequence: CDR1 SQVTM, CDR2 ANQGSEA. CDR3 bases: TGCAGCGTTGAGGGAATGGGGGGGACCTACGAGCAGTACTTC. It is translated as CSVEGMGGTYEQYF.

J is TRBJ2-4 and V is TRBV2; 15 positions match TRBD2. CDR1 and CDR2 (germline): SNHLY, FYNNEI. This CDR3 region has 21 residues. The V gene end was trimmed by 4 bases and the J gene end by 3 bases; junction bases not matched to a gene: 16. The chain's CDR3 is CASSVSIPGLAGGGVKNIQYF. As DNA, the CDR3 is TGTGCCAGCAGTGTATCAATTCCGGGACTAGCGGGAGGTGGGGTCAAAAACATTCAGTACTTC.

The chain carries TRBV29-1 and TRBJ2-7; D may correspond to TRBD1 or TRBD2 (5 bases each). This CDR3 spans 16 amino acids. In germline, CDR1 is SQVTM, CDR2 ANQGSEA. Deletions cut 5 bases from V and 3 bases from J, with 23 bases between. The CDR3 sequence is CSVIHPLGGTNYEQYF. CDR3 in DNA: TGCAGCGTTATCCACCCACTTGGGGGTACAAACTACGAGCAGTACTTC.

The J gene is TRBJ2-7, the V gene TRBV29-1; the match to TRBD2 covers 7 bases. Germline V lookup: CDR1 SQVTM, CDR2 ANQGSEA. The CDR3 runs to 14 residues. V trimming: 0 bases; J trimming: 4 bases; junction bases outside the gene matches: 6. The CDR3 nucleotides read TGCAGCGTTGAAGAACGGGAGGCGGGGTACGAGCAGTACTTC. Its translation: CSVEEREAGYEQYF.

The genes are TRBV4-2 and TRBJ1-1; D call uncertain. Germline CDR1 and CDR2: LGHNA and YNFKEQ. This CDR3 has 14 amino acids. Trimming took off 0 bases at V and 4 bases at J, with 9 bases between the two ends. The chain's CDR3 is CASSQDRRGTEAFF. CDR3 in DNA: TGTGCCAGCAGCCAAGACCGCCGCGGCACTGAAGCTTTCTTT.

This clonotype was picked up one time. The chain is built from TRBV29-1 and TRBJ2-5; 7 bases fit TRBD1. Germline CDR1 reads SQVTM; CDR2 reads ANQGSEA. The CDR3 spans 13 residues. Trimming removed 7 bases from V and 9 bases from J; junction bases left unmatched: 14. The CDR3 nucleotides are TGCAGCGCGTCCTACAGGGGTGGGTCAGCCCAGTACTTC. As protein: CSASYRGGSAQYF.

The V call is TRBV1, the J call TRBJ2-2; TRBD2 is the table's D call, not checked against the DNA. TRBV1 is annotated as a pseudogene. The CDR3 totals 17 residues. DNA of the CDR3: TGCACCAGCAGCCACGTTAGCGGGAGGGCGTTCACCGGGGAGCTGTTTTTT. It yields the protein CTSSHVSGRAFTGELFF.

The chain recombines TRBV7-2 with TRBJ2-3; 7 bases are a match to TRBD2. The CDR3 spans 15 residues. The J segment lost 2 bases and the V segment lost 4 bases, leaving 6 bases of the junction unmatched. In germline, CDR1 is SGHTA, CDR2 FQGNSA. The CDR3 DNA sequence: TGTGCCAGCAGCTCTTCCGGACTAGTCACAGATACGCAGTATTTT. Its translation: CASSSSGLVTDTQYF.

V is TRBV28 and J is TRBJ1-1; no reliable D call. The CDR3 totals 15 residues. V dropped 4 bases and J dropped 0 bases, with 12 bases sitting between them. CDR1 and CDR2 (germline): MDHEN, SYDVKM. Here the CDR3 DNA reads TGTGCCAGCAGTTCAGATGGAATTATGAACACTGAAGCTTTCTTT. This translates into CASSSDGIMNTEAFF.

The chain links TRBV28 to TRBJ1-4, with TRBD1 as a possible D gene (6 bases). Germline-derived CDR1 and CDR2 are MDHEN and SYDVKM. Trimming cost V 5 bases and J 6 bases, with 10 bases left between them. The CDR3 contains 13 residues. CDR3 bases: TGTGCCAGCAGTGCGCACAGGGATGAAAAACTGTTTTTT. This encodes CASSAHRDEKLFF.

CDR3 bases: TGTGCCAGCAGCACCCGGGACAGAGTATCTTCCTATGGCTACACCTTC. It codes for CASSTRDRVSSYGYTF. The chain joins TRBV11-3 to TRBJ1-2, with TRBD1 matching 7 bases. Per the germline V gene, CDR1 is SGHNT and CDR2 is YENEEA. The length of the CDR3 is 16 residues. V gave up 5 bases and J gave up 4 bases; unmatched junction bases: 13.

The J gene is TRBJ1-1, the V gene TRBV9, with 11 positions matching TRBD1. CDR1 and CDR2 (germline): SGDLS, YYNGEE. The CDR3 extends over 14 amino acids. V shed 9 bases and J 5 bases; nucleotides not matched to a gene: 9. CDR3 DNA sequence: TGTGCCAACGCGTTAGGGACAGGGGGAACTGAAGCTTTCTTT. This gives the protein CANALGTGGTEAFF.

J is TRBJ2-5 and V is TRBV3-1; tentative D call: TRBD2 (5 bases). V lost 0 bases to trimming and J lost 7 bases, with 12 bases between them. The CDR3 totals 14 residues. Germline V gene lookup returns CDR1 LGHDT and CDR2 YNNKEL (reference sequence). The CDR3 region has the DNA TGTGCCAGCAGCCAAGAAGGACTTAAAGGGACCCAGTACTTC. Translation gives CASSQEGLKGTQYF.

This sequence joins TRBV20-1 and TRBJ2-7, with D uncertain. Germline V gene data show CDR1 as DFQATT and CDR2 as SNEGSKA (reference sequence). Trimming removed 4 bases at V and 4 bases at J, with 14 bases between. The CDR3 sequence is 13 residues long. CDR3 region: CSATRHPQYEQYF. The CDR3 DNA reads TGCAGTGCTACTAGACACCCCCAATACGAGCAGTACTTC.

The chain joins TRBV24-1 to TRBJ2-1; 7 bases fit TRBD1. The CDR3 is 16 amino acids. In germline, CDR1 is KGHDR, CDR2 SFDVKD. V was clipped by 4 bases and J by 3 bases; unmatched bases: 8. The CDR3 nucleotides are TGTGCCACCAGTGAGCAAGACAGGGAAATCTACAATGAGCAGTTCTTC. Translated: CATSEQDREIYNEQFF.

V gene TRBV20-1 combines with J gene TRBJ2-3; TRBD2 agrees at 9 bases. Germline CDR1 and CDR2: DFQATT and SNEGSKA (reference sequence). The CDR3 has 15 amino acids. V was clipped by 2 bases and J by 4 bases; unmatched bases: 7. The CDR3 reads CSARPTREGPDTQYF. The CDR3 DNA sequence: TGCAGTGCTAGACCTACGCGGGAGGGCCCAGATACGCAGTATTTT.

The rearrangement uses TRBV2 and TRBJ2-4; D uncertain. Per germline, CDR1 SNHLY and CDR2 FYNNEI. V gave up 2 bases and J gave up 8 bases, with 13 bases separating them. This CDR3 is 14 amino acids long. The CDR3 is CASSETRSGDIQYF. CDR3 coding DNA: TGTGCCAGCAGTGAAACCCGATCTGGGGACATTCAGTACTTC.

This chain connects TRBV7-9 to TRBJ2-7; TRBD2 matches at 7 bases. The germline V gene encodes CDR1 SEHNR and CDR2 FQNEAQ (reference sequence). The CDR3 has 14 residues. J gave up 3 bases and V 1 base, and 3 bases lay outside the gene matches. CDR3 nucleotides: TGTGCCAGCAGCTTAGGGGGAGGGAACTACGAGCAGTACTTC. It codes for CASSLGGGNYEQYF.

As to this clonotype: A junction end diverges from the germline sequence, so it may reflect a read error. The chain combines TRBV28 with TRBJ2-7; D may be TRBD2 (5 bases). Germline V gene data show CDR1 as MDHEN and CDR2 as SYDVKM. The CDR3 length is 13 residues. The CDR3 is CASSLWTETTPYF. DNA of the CDR3: TGTGCCAGCAGTCTATGGACTGAGACTACTCCGTACTTC. Filled out from reference TRBV28 and TRBJ2-7, the complete variable domain reads DVKVTQSSRYLVKRTGEKVFLECVQDMDHENMFWYRQDPGLGLRLIYFSYDVKMKEKGDIPEGYSVSREKKERFSLILESASTNQTSMYLCASSLWTETTPYFGPGTRLTVT.

The rearrangement uses TRBV4-2 and TRBJ2-7; D is undetermined. V shed 0 bases and J shed 0 bases, with 12 bases lying between them. CDR3 size: 16 residues. Germline lookup yields CDR1 LGHNA and CDR2 YNFKEQ. The DNA of the CDR3 is TGTGCCAGCAGCCAAGATCATGGCTTAGGCTCCTACGAGCAGTACTTC. Its translation: CASSQDHGLGSYEQYF.

The chain joins TRBV29-1 to TRBJ2-7; tentative D call: TRBD2 (5 bases). Germline CDR1 SQVTM, CDR2 ANQGSEA. The CDR3 runs 12 residues. V lost 4 bases, J lost 2 bases, and 9 bases lay in between. The CDR3 bases are TGCAGCGTTGTAGTGGGAGCCTACGAGCAGTACTTC. Residues: CSVVVGAYEQYF.

The rearrangement links TRBV10-2 to TRBJ2-3; 12 positions agree with TRBD2. The ends lost 4 bases at V and 0 bases at J; junction bases unmatched: 14. Germline CDR1 and CDR2: WSHSY and SAAADI. The CDR3 loop spans 20 amino acids. The CDR3 DNA sequence: TGCGCCAGCAGTGGGGCCGAGACTAGCGGGGGACTGACTAGCACAGATACGCAGTATTTT. Its translation: CASSGAETSGGLTSTDTQYF.

The J gene is TRBJ1-1, the V gene TRBV2; D call uncertain. Trimming cost V 4 bases and J 3 bases, with 9 bases left between them. CDR1 is SNHLY, CDR2 FYNNEI, per germline. The CDR3 length is 13 residues. DNA for the CDR3: TGTGCCAGCAGTGGGGCTGAATACACTGAAGCTTTCTTT. It encodes CASSGAEYTEAFF.